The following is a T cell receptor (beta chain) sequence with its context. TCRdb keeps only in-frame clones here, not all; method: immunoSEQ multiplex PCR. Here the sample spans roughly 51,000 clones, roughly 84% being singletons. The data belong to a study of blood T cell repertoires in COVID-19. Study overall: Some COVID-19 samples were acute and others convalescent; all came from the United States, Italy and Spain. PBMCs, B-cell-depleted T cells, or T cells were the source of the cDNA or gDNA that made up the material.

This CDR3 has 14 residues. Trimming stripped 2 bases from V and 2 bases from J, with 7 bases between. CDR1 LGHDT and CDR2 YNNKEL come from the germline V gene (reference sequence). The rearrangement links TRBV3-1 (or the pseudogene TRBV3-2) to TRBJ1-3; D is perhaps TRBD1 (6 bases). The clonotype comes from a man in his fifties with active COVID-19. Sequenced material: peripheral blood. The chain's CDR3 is CASSQTGTGNTIYF. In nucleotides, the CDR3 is TGTGCCAGCAGCCAAACAGGGACTGGAAACACCATATATTTT.